Following are 4 T cell receptor beta chains from one sample sequenced in a study of tumor-infiltrating lymphocytes in glioblastoma multiforme. TCR beta libraries were built from RNA through three nested multiplex PCR rounds using modified ARM-PCR. One entry per CDR3 protein results from TCRdb running MiXCR on the multiplex PCR reads. There are around 10,000 distinct CDR3 sequences in the sample; 60% to 70% occur only once, and less than 30% lies in the top ten. Sequenced sample: brain tumor tissue. Source of these receptors: a male donor with glioblastoma.

With respect to this clonotype: One end of the junction varies from germline; a read error may be responsible. The chain joins TRBV4-1 to TRBJ2-2; tentative D call: TRBD2 (7 bases). Germline V gene lookup returns CDR1 MGHRA and CDR2 YSYEKL. The CDR3 loop spans 15 amino acids. The CDR3 DNA is TGCGCCAGCAGCTCCCACGGGGGGCTCGGCGGGGAGTTGTTATTT. It specifies CASSSHGGLGGELLF.

A note on this clonotype: The junction and the germline gene differ at one end; a read error may be behind it. The chain uses TRBV7-9 and TRBJ2-5, with D unresolved. Germline CDR1 and CDR2: SEHNR and FQNEAQ (reference sequence). This CDR3 has 15 residues. The CDR3 sequence is CASSLAVDFQVTQYF. DNA for the CDR3: TGTGCCAGCAGCTTAGCGGTTGACTTTCAAGTGACCCAATACTTC. The complete variable domain, with remaining parts taken from reference TRBV7-9 and TRBJ2-5, reads DTGVSQNPRHKITKRGQNVTFRCDPISEHNRLYWYRQTLGQGPEFLTYFQNEAQLEKSRLLSDRFSAERPKGSFSTLEIQRTEQGDSAMYLCASSLAVDFQVTQYFGPGTRLLVL.

The rearrangement uses TRBV5-5 and TRBJ1-5; no clear D gene. Between the trimmed V and J ends, which lost 4 bases and 0 bases, there was a span of 5 bases. This CDR3 contains 13 residues. Germline assignment: CDR1 SGHKS and CDR2 YYEKEE (reference sequence). CDR3 nucleotide sequence: TGTGCCAGCAGCGCCTATAGCAATCAGCCCCAGCATTTT. It encodes CASSAYSNQPQHF.

This clonotype is medium-sized within its sample. The CDR3 loop is CASSPQGTSQFF. The CDR3 DNA reads as TGTGCCAGCAGTCCACAGGGGACTTCACAGTTCTTC. The V call is TRBV6-5, the J call TRBJ2-1; the D gene is possibly TRBD1 (7 bases). V shed 5 bases and J shed 13 bases, with 15 bases lying between them. The CDR3 loop spans 12 amino acids. Germline lookup yields CDR1 MNHEY and CDR2 SVGAGI.